These 15 T cell receptor beta chains were all obtained from the same sample, sequenced in a study of vaccination effects on CD4 cells after COVID-19. Expansion with viral peptide pools was applied to antigen-specific CD4+ T cells by the ViraFEST assay prior to sequencing. Researchers isolated CD4+ T cells once approximately eleven days of culture had elapsed. Vaccinated participants had no history of SARS-CoV-2 infection and tested negative for nucleocapsid antibodies. What these receptors recognize is not known. Assay used: immunoSEQ multiplex PCR; TCRdb lists only in-frame clones, some missing. The table has 40,000 to 45,000 clones, over 75% seen once; the top ten hold about 3.1%. The specimen was CD4+ T cells from PBMCs cultured with HCoV-NL63 spike peptides, collected before COVID-19 vaccination. The receptors were gathered from a human donor who received a COVID-19 vaccine.

The chain uses TRBV5-8 and TRBJ2-3, with 13 bases fitting TRBD2. Looked up from germline, CDR1 is SGHTS and CDR2 is YDEGEE. This CDR3 has 19 residues. V lost 8 bases, J lost 4 bases, and 19 bases stayed unmatched. CDR3 amino acids: CASPHSWGLAGNGADTQYF. The CDR3 region has the DNA TGTGCCAGTCCGCACTCTTGGGGACTAGCGGGAAATGGCGCAGATACGCAGTATTTT.

The chain joins TRBV7-2 to TRBJ2-1; TRBD2 matches 10 bases. Germline V gives CDR1 SGHTA, CDR2 FQGNSA. CDR3 length: 16 residues. The V gene end was trimmed by 5 bases and the J gene end by 4 bases; junction bases not matched to a gene: 8. CDR3 region: CASSRSGGAGYNEQFF. The CDR3 region has the DNA TGTGCCAGCAGCCGCAGCGGGGGGGCCGGGTACAATGAGCAGTTCTTC. The variable domain in full, completed from reference TRBV7-2 and TRBJ2-1, reads GAGVSQSPSNKVTEKGKDVELRCDPISGHTALYWYRQSLGQGLEFLIYFQGNSAPDKSGLPSDRFSAERTGGSVSTLTIQRTQQEDSAVYLCASSRSGGAGYNEQFFGPGTRLTVL.

This clone was recorded only once. The chain uses TRBV18 and TRBJ2-1, with D unclear. Trimming removed 3 bases from V and 2 bases from J, with 8 bases in between. The germline V gene encodes CDR1 KGHSH and CDR2 LQKENI. The CDR3 totals 14 residues. Here the CDR3 DNA reads TGTGCCAGCTCACCCACAAGAGCCTACAATGAGCAGTTCTTC. Its translation is CASSPTRAYNEQFF.

The CDR3 DNA reads as TGTGCCAGCAGCGCCGAAGATGGCCGGACGGTTGCCGACCCCCTCCACTTT. As protein: CASSAEDGRTVADPLHF. The V and J genes are TRBV9 and TRBJ1-6; D is uncertain. In germline, CDR1 is SGDLS, CDR2 YYNGEE. Trimming removed 3 bases at V and 13 bases at J, with 26 bases between. The CDR3 consists of 17 residues.

The chain has TRBV7-2 and TRBJ2-3; TRBD2 matches 8 bases. Germline CDR1 SGHTA, CDR2 FQGNSA. V was clipped by 3 bases and J by 1 base; unmatched bases: 9. The CDR3 length is 17 residues. CDR3 region: CASSFKSGGGGTDTQYF. DNA of the CDR3: TGTGCCAGCAGCTTCAAAAGCGGGGGTGGTGGCACAGATACGCAGTATTTT.

The chain is built from TRBV9 and TRBJ1-5, with no clear D. Trimming took off 3 bases at V and 0 bases at J, with 10 bases between the two ends. Germline V CDR1 and CDR2: SGDLS, YYNGEE. This CDR3 contains 15 residues. The CDR3 sequence: CASSDTPNSNQPQHF. Here the CDR3 DNA reads TGTGCCAGCAGCGATACACCCAATAGCAATCAGCCCCAGCATTTT.

The chain is built from TRBV5-1 and TRBJ1-1, with 9 bases fitting TRBD1. This CDR3 comprises 18 residues. Trimming removed 2 bases from V and 3 bases from J; junction bases left unmatched: 14. Germline assignment: CDR1 SGHRS and CDR2 YFSETQ. CDR3 residues: CASSFSNRGLNIDTEAFF. The CDR3 DNA sequence: TGCGCCAGCAGCTTCTCAAACAGGGGGCTAAATATCGACACTGAAGCTTTCTTT.

V is TRBV11-1 and J is TRBJ2-1; 10 bases match TRBD2. This CDR3 has 15 amino acids. Germline CDR1 and CDR2: SGHAT and FQDESV (reference sequence). V lost 3 bases, J lost 8 bases, and 7 bases stayed unmatched. The CDR3 sequence: CASSFTSGGADEQFF. The CDR3 region has the DNA TGTGCCAGCAGCTTCACGAGCGGGGGGGCTGATGAGCAGTTCTTC.

The chain links TRBV30 to TRBJ1-3; possibly TRBD1 for D (5 bases). The CDR3 has 16 amino acids. Trimming removed 2 bases from V and 2 bases from J, with 16 bases in between. The germline CDR1 and CDR2 sequences are GTSNPN and SVGIG (reference sequence). CDR3 in amino acids: CAWSSPLRVPGNTIYF. CDR3 DNA: TGTGCCTGGAGTTCGCCTCTCAGGGTCCCTGGAAACACCATATATTTT.

J is TRBJ2-2 and V is TRBV9, with D unresolved. Trimming shortened V by 4 bases and J by 6 bases, and 7 bases separated the two germline ends. Per germline, CDR1 SGDLS and CDR2 YYNGEE. This CDR3 is built from 12 residues. CDR3 bases: TGTGCCAGCAGCTATATAGCCGGGGAGCTGTTTTTT. Translated, it gives CASSYIAGELFF.

There are a few counts of this clone. The chain is built from TRBV5-1 and TRBJ1-2; the match to TRBD1 covers 7 bases. The V gene end was trimmed by 0 bases and the J gene end by 3 bases; junction bases not matched to a gene: 2. This CDR3 contains 14 residues. CDR1 and CDR2 (germline): SGHRS, YFSETQ. In DNA form, the CDR3 reads TGCGCCAGCAGCTTGGGAGACAGGGACTATGGCTACACCTTC. Protein: CASSLGDRDYGYTF.

The chain has TRBV6-5 and TRBJ1-1; unclear D gene. The CDR3 contains 14 residues. V lost 2 bases to trimming and J lost 3 bases, with 10 bases between them. Looked up from germline, CDR1 is MNHEY and CDR2 is SVGAGI. The CDR3 sequence: CASSYGRRDTEAFF. The CDR3 DNA is TGTGCCAGCAGTTACGGACGAAGGGACACTGAAGCTTTCTTT.

In its sample, this clone was seen once. The chain couples TRBV3-1 (or the pseudogene TRBV3-2) to TRBJ1-5, with D possibly being TRBD1 (6 bases). Trimming left V 0 bases short and J 7 bases short, with 16 bases between. Germline V CDR1 and CDR2: LGHDT, YNNKEL (reference sequence). There are 16 residues in the CDR3. DNA of the CDR3: TGTGCCAGCAGCCAAGATATTGGGTCGGGGACACAGCCCCAGCATTTT. This translates into CASSQDIGSGTQPQHF.

The rearrangement links TRBV5-4 to TRBJ2-5, with 9 bases that match TRBD2. The germline V gene has CDR1 SGHNT and CDR2 YYREEE (reference sequence). The CDR3 spans 16 residues. V lost 4 bases to trimming and J lost 4 bases; unmatched junction nucleotides: 11. In nucleotides, the CDR3 is TGTGCCAGCAGCGTATCTAGCGGGGAGGGTATAGAGACCCAGTACTTC. Protein: CASSVSSGEGIETQYF. Full variable domain (missing parts from reference TRBV5-4 and TRBJ2-5): ETGVTQSPTHLIKTRGQQVTLRCSSQSGHNTVSWYQQALGQGPQFIFQYYREEENGRGNFPPRFSGLQFPNYSSELNVNALELDDSALYLCASSVSSGEGIETQYFGPGTRLLVL.

The genes are TRBV11-3 and TRBJ2-1; D might be TRBD1 or TRBD2, each matching 6 bases. There are 16 residues in the CDR3. Germline assignment: CDR1 SGHNT and CDR2 YENEEA. Between the trimmed V and J ends, which lost 0 bases and 6 bases, there was a span of 15 bases. CDR3 sequence: CASSLDRGRPPNEQFF. Here the CDR3 DNA reads TGTGCCAGCAGCTTAGATAGGGGGAGGCCGCCCAATGAGCAGTTCTTC.